The source of this T cell receptor (beta chain) is a study of T-cell reconstitution after alpha-beta-depleted transplantation in children. For TCRbeta, the library was prepared with unique molecular identifiers. Via MiXCR, TCRdb re-called the PCR reads, giving one row per CDR3 protein. This repertoire shows 780,000 or so distinct CDR3 sequences, 15% to 20% found once; its top ten account for around 4.5%. The V segment lost 6 bases and the J segment 8 bases; nucleotides outside the gene matches: 10. The length of the CDR3 is 15 residues. The clonotype comes from a male patient younger than 18 who had a stem cell transplant for acute lymphoblastic leukemia, so the T cells may come from the graft donor. The genes are TRBV12-3 or TRBV12-4 and TRBJ2-1; 10 bases are a match to TRBD2. The sample in question was PBMCs, mostly from graft donor cells, obtained 360 days after TCRalphabeta/CD19-depleted stem cell transplant. For the CDR3, the DNA is TGTGCCAGCAGGCCAGCGGGAGGGATCCCCCATGAGCAGTTCTTC. It yields the protein CASRPAGGIPHEQFF.